This T cell receptor beta chain was identified in a study of blood T cells in healthy people across ages. Study-wide results and caveats: TCR beta diversity correlated strongly with naive T cell percentage. Older age coincided with a roughly linear decline in TCR beta diversity per million T cells.

Using a J-beta primer mix together with a sample-barcoded 5' primer, a second PCR was run for about 7 to 12 cycles. From the 5' RACE reads, TCRdb called clonotypes with MiXCR, one entry per CDR3 protein. The sample has 720,000 or so distinct CDR3 sequences; around 38% are singletons. Per germline, CDR1 MGHRA and CDR2 YSYEKL. The CDR3 loop spans 15 amino acids. J lost 0 bases, V lost 6 bases, and 7 bases had no gene match. Per sample, extraction of total RNA gave at least 5 micrograms in every case. Concerning this clonotype: Antigen: not known.

Material for sequencing was blood. The sequence came from an elderly man in good health. The chain has TRBV4-1 and TRBJ2-7; 8 nucleotides align to TRBD1. The CDR3 nucleotides are TGCGCCAGCAGTCGGACAGGGCAAAGCTCCTACGAGCAGTACTTC. This translates into CASSRTGQSSYEQYF.